Listed here is a single T cell receptor (beta chain). This clone showed up just once. Its specific antigen is unknown. It has no much larger one-base neighbor in the sample; base qualities were not kept. Collaborating institutions collected whole blood in K2EDTA tubes following their own protocols. Collaborator samples were shipped for TCRbeta analysis as frozen whole blood, isolated PBMCs, or DNA extracted from either sample type. TCRbeta CDR3 regions were amplified from genomic DNA using the immunoSEQ Assay, a bias-controlled multiplex PCR. Per the source publication's procedure: The number of nucleated cells in each sample was estimated from the amplification of reference gene primers within the assay. To quantify the absolute abundance of each unique TCRbeta CDR3 rearrangement, sequence reads were collapsed and filtered. For each sample, productive Simpson clonality was calculated by taking the square root of Simpson's diversity index across productive rearrangements. TCRdb limited this immuneACCESS table to in-frame rearrangements with V and J called. A share of clones is missing; checked studies link under half to unresolved V genes, and the rest is unexplained. V, J and clone size reflect that table, while D and trimming were determined from the DNA. Across this sample there are 150,000 or so clones, with over 80% seen only once. The ten most abundant clones make up roughly 1.5% of the sample.

These data come from a study of blood T cell repertoires in COVID-19 (TCRdb year 2020). A note on the overall study: Samples covering the acute and convalescent phases of COVID-19 were provided by collaborators in the United States, Italy and Spain. The prospective study material was composed of cDNA or gDNA derived from T cells, B-cell-depleted T cells, or PBMCs. Deeply sampled blood TCRbeta repertoires from subjects exposed to, actively infected with, or recovered from COVID-19 were included in the dataset. The repertoires were released in a freely available public database intended as a resource for research on the immune response to SARS-CoV-2. The samples were drawn from two sources: the first 160 participants of the ongoing ImmuneRACE study, and 1,200 or so subjects contributed by 6 global collaborators. The sample metadata nearly always contained a de-identified subject ID, COVID-19 status, age in years and sex. HLA class I and class II types, where available, came from metadata supplied by the sample provider rather than from assay-based typing. Results and caveats for the whole study, not just this receptor: How much clinical and demographic metadata was included differed by source and by participant, and the metadata was provided uncurated.

The V and J ends are trimmed by 6 bases and 7 bases, leaving 15 bases between them. The CDR3 goes from the cysteine to the phenylalanine over 13 residues. The retained sequence is limited to the CDR3, 39 bases, with the frame set at the first base. For CDR1 and CDR2, the germline V gene lists SNHLY and FYNNEI. The chain was built from TRBV2 and TRBJ1-2, with the identity of the D gene unclear. The sequencing sample was made of peripheral blood. This TCR came from a human donor in a cohort sampled during active COVID-19. The DNA reads TGTGCCAGCAGCGGGGTGGGAAATTTTGGCTACACCTTC. It is translated as CASSGVGNFGYTF.